This TCR beta chain was captured in a study of identical twins. Study-level points and caveats: The study drew conclusions from cross-sectional statistical analysis, not from following the same donors.

This clonotype has at least ten counts. As yet, its antigen is unknown. Germline CDR1 and CDR2: MNHEY and SVGAGI. Between the trimmed V and J ends, which lost 2 bases and 12 bases, there was a span of 8 bases. The length of the CDR3 is 11 residues. TCRdb processed the 5' RACE reads anew with MiXCR; each CDR3 protein has one entry. There are approximately 410,000 distinct CDR3 sequences in the sample; approximately 17% occur only once, and less than 15% lies in the top ten. This receptor was obtained from a man aged 50 or older in good health. Sequences were obtained from naive T cells sorted from blood. This chain links TRBV6-5 with TRBJ2-1, with D perhaps matching TRBD2 (6 bases). CDR3 DNA sequence: TGTGCCAGCAGTTACGGGGAGGTGCAGTTCTTC. It codes for CASSYGEVQFF.